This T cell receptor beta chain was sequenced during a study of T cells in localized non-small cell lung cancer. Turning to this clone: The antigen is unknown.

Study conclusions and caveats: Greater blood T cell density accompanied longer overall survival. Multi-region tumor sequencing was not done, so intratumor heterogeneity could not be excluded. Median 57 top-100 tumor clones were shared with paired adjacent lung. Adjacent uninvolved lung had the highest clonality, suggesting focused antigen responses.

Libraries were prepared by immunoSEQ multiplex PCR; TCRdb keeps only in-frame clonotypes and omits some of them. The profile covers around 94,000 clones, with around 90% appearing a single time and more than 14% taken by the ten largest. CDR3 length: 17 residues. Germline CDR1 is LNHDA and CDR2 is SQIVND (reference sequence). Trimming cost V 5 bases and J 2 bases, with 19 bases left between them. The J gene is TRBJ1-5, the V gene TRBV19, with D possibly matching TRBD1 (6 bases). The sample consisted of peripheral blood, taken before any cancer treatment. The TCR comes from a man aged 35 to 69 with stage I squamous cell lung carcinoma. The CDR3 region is CASSPRGGGIGNQPQHF. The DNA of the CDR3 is TGTGCCAGTAGTCCCCGGGGAGGGGGGATCGGCAATCAGCCCCAGCATTTT. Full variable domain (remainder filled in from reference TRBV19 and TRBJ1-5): DGGITQSPKYLFRKEGQNVTLSCEQNLNHDAMYWYRQDPGQGLRLIYYSQIVNDFQKGDIAEGYSVSREKKESFPLTVTSAQKNPTAFYLCASSPRGGGIGNQPQHFGDGTRLSIL.